A single sample gave rise to the 25 T cell receptor beta chains below, sequenced in a study of shared clonotypes between healthy human individuals. The assay was immunoSEQ multiplex PCR, and TCRdb's table has in-frame clones only and misses some. Among about 1.5 million clones listed, roughly 95% were seen once. Source material: naive CD4+ T cells sorted from blood. Subset denoted: CD45RA+ positively selected. The source is a man aged 25 to 40 in good health.

The rearrangement joins TRBV11-3 to TRBJ1-5; D is ambiguous. Germline V gene data show CDR1 as SGHNT and CDR2 as YENEEA. V gave up 5 bases and J gave up 0 bases, with 8 bases separating them. The CDR3 is 14 residues long. The CDR3 DNA reads as TGTGCCAGCAGCCCGCGAGATAGCAATCAGCCCCAGCATTTT. It translates to CASSPRDSNQPQHF.

The rearrangement joins TRBV15 to TRBJ2-3; the match to TRBD2 covers 12 bases. This CDR3 is 18 amino acids long. V lost 1 base to trimming and J lost 5 bases; unmatched junction nucleotides: 10. Germline CDR1 is LNHNV and CDR2 is YYDKDF (reference sequence). CDR3 sequence: CATSRVPSGRAGGDTQYF. As DNA, the CDR3 is TGTGCCACCAGCAGAGTGCCTAGCGGGAGGGCCGGGGGAGATACGCAGTATTTT.

This clone was seen a few times. V gene TRBV7-8 combines with J gene TRBJ1-2, with D possibly being TRBD1 (6 bases). CDR3 length equals 14 residues. Germline V CDR1 and CDR2: SGHVS, FQNEAQ. V was pared by 0 bases and J by 4 bases, with 9 bases between. The CDR3, as DNA: TGTGCCAGCAGCTTAGCAGGGGGGCCCTATGGCTACACCTTC. The encoded protein is CASSLAGGPYGYTF.

The CDR3 reads CACTSGRPNEQYF. CDR3 in DNA: TGTGCCTGTACTAGCGGAAGACCTAACGAGCAGTACTTC. The V call is TRBV30, the J call TRBJ2-7, with TRBD2 identical over 8 bases. The CDR3 covers 13 residues. Germline-derived CDR1 and CDR2 are GTSNPN and SVGIG (reference sequence). The trim removed 6 bases at V and 5 bases at J, leaving 9 bases unmatched.

With respect to this clone: Other DNA sequences in the sample encode the same CDR3. The rearrangement uses TRBV9 and TRBJ1-1; weak D call: TRBD1 (5 bases). This CDR3 spans 14 amino acids. V was shortened by 1 base and J by 1 base, with 8 bases between the two germline ends. Germline CDR1 SGDLS, CDR2 YYNGEE. The CDR3 protein is CASSVTGANTEAFF. CDR3 bases: TGTGCCAGCAGCGTAACTGGGGCGAACACTGAAGCTTTCTTT. Full variable domain (outside the CDR3, taken from reference TRBV9 and TRBJ1-1): DSGVTQTPKHLITATGQRVTLRCSPRSGDLSVYWYQQSLDQGLQFLIQYYNGEERAKGNILERFSAQQFPDLHSELNLSSLELGDSALYFCASSVTGANTEAFFGQGTRLTVV.

The rearrangement uses TRBV5-4 and TRBJ2-7, with TRBD2 matching over 7 bases. The CDR3 covers 15 residues. The germline gives CDR1 SGHNT, CDR2 YYREEE (reference sequence). Trimming cost V 4 bases and J 4 bases; bases outside gene matches: 11. The CDR3 bases are TGTGCCAGCAGCACCGAGGGAGGCGGGAGATACGAGCAGTACTTC. It translates to CASSTEGGGRYEQYF.

The chain links TRBV28 to TRBJ2-2; TRBD1 aligns across 9 bases. In germline, CDR1 is MDHEN, CDR2 SYDVKM. The ends lost 6 bases at V and 0 bases at J; junction bases unmatched: 8. The CDR3 spans 17 residues. The CDR3 nucleotides are TGTGCCAGCAGCTGGCCTTACAGGGGGCCGAACACCGGGGAGCTGTTTTTT. It codes for CASSWPYRGPNTGELFF.

The gene calls are TRBV15 and TRBJ2-7; 7 positions match TRBD1. The J segment lost 4 bases and the V segment lost 0 bases, leaving 21 bases of the junction unmatched. CDR1 and CDR2 (germline): LNHNV, YYDKDF (reference sequence). This CDR3 has 20 amino acids. As DNA, the CDR3 is TGTGCCACCAGCAGAGACCGACACAGATCATTGGGACAGAGAGATTACGAGCAGTACTTC. Amino acids: CATSRDRHRSLGQRDYEQYF.

This rearrangement joins TRBV7-8 to TRBJ1-2, with D possibly TRBD1 on 6 matching bases. The CDR3 is 17 residues long. V was clipped by 5 bases and J by 1 base, with 20 bases between them. The V gene's germline CDR1 is SGHVS and CDR2 FQNEAQ. The CDR3 nucleotides are TGTGCCAGCAGCGAGAGGACAGAGATCAAGATTAACTATGGCTACACCTTC. This translates into CASSERTEIKINYGYTF.

V usage is TRBV7-2 and J usage is TRBJ1-2; D ambiguous. Germline V CDR1 and CDR2: SGHTA, FQGNSA. The CDR3 consists of 11 residues. V was cut by 2 bases and J by 6 bases, with 4 bases left in between. The CDR3 sequence is CASSLHDGYTF. CDR3 in DNA: TGTGCCAGCAGCTTACATGATGGCTACACCTTC. The complete variable domain, with remaining parts taken from reference TRBV7-2 and TRBJ1-2, reads GAGVSQSPSNKVTEKGKDVELRCDPISGHTALYWYRQSLGQGLEFLIYFQGNSAPDKSGLPSDRFSAERTGGSVSTLTIQRTQQEDSAVYLCASSLHDGYTFGSGTRLTVV.

The chain uses TRBV28 and TRBJ2-1; no reliable D call. Trimming took 6 bases from V and 9 from J, leaving 12 bases between them. The length of the CDR3 is 12 residues. Germline V gene lookup returns CDR1 MDHEN and CDR2 SYDVKM. CDR3 amino acids: CASSPGLGEQFF. Written as DNA, the CDR3 is TGTGCCAGCAGCCCCGGGCTAGGTGAGCAGTTCTTC.

V and J are TRBV23-1 and TRBJ2-7; weak D call: TRBD2 (7 bases). TRBV23-1 is flagged as an ORF with uncertain function. V dropped 10 bases and J dropped 4 bases, with 17 bases sitting between them. The CDR3 totals 13 residues. CDR3 sequence: CATCIKGGYEQYF. Here the CDR3 DNA reads TGCGCCACTTGCATTAAGGGGGGGTACGAGCAGTACTTC.

The V gene is TRBV28, the J gene TRBJ1-2, with unresolved D. V shed 2 bases and J shed 3 bases, with 10 bases lying between them. This CDR3 has 14 residues. Germline CDR1 and CDR2: MDHEN and SYDVKM. In DNA form, the CDR3 reads TGTGCCAGCAGTTTACCAGGATCCGACTATGGCTACACCTTC. Translating it yields CASSLPGSDYGYTF.

This chain uses TRBV27 with TRBJ2-1; D gene uncertain. Trimming stripped 3 bases from V and 6 bases from J, with 15 bases between. CDR1 and CDR2 from the germline V gene are MNHEY and SMNVEV (reference sequence). The CDR3 loop spans 15 amino acids. The CDR3 nucleotides are TGTGCCAGCAGTTTCATCTACAGACCTCCCAATGAGCAGTTCTTC. Its protein is CASSFIYRPPNEQFF.

Regarding this clone: This same CDR3 is encoded by further DNA sequences in the sample. The V gene is TRBV18, the J gene TRBJ2-1, with no clear D. The CDR3 sequence is 13 residues long. Per germline, CDR1 KGHSH and CDR2 LQKENI. Trimming stripped 6 bases from V and 6 bases from J, with 12 bases between. The CDR3 bases are TGTGCCAGCTCGCCTCCTTCTAGCAATGAGCAGTTCTTC. This translates into CASSPPSSNEQFF.

The rearrangement uses TRBV28 and TRBJ2-5, with D uncertain. Germline CDR1 and CDR2: MDHEN and SYDVKM. CDR3 length: 12 residues. V was shortened by 8 bases and J by 3 bases, with 10 bases between the two germline ends. The CDR3 DNA reads as TGTGCCAGCCAGCTCCGCAAAGAGACCCAGTACTTC. This gives the protein CASQLRKETQYF.

This sequence joins TRBV14 and TRBJ2-7; no definite D call. The V end was cut by 1 base, the J end by 6 bases, with 10 bases between. This CDR3 is 13 amino acids long. The germline gives CDR1 SGHDN, CDR2 FVKESK. The CDR3 loop reads CASSQARRGEQYF. The CDR3 region has the DNA TGTGCCAGCAGCCAAGCCAGGCGAGGCGAGCAGTACTTC.

This sequence joins TRBV28 and TRBJ2-1, with D perhaps assigned TRBD1 or TRBD2 (5 bases each). The germline V gene has CDR1 MDHEN and CDR2 SYDVKM. Trimming stripped 5 bases from V and 3 bases from J, with 29 bases between. CDR3 length equals 20 residues. Here the CDR3 reads CASSPGPFSSTTRIYNEQFF. The CDR3 DNA reads as TGTGCCAGCAGTCCAGGGCCGTTTTCCTCGACTACCCGGATCTACAATGAGCAGTTCTTC.

This clone has only a few counts. The chain uses TRBV30 and TRBJ2-6, with D possibly TRBD1 on 6 matching bases. The ends were cut back, 3 bases at V and 4 bases at J, with 13 bases in the middle. Germline CDR1 and CDR2: GTSNPN and SVGIG (reference sequence). The CDR3 covers 15 residues. The CDR3 nucleotides are TGTGCCTGGAGCAATCAGGGGACGGGGGCCAACGTCCTGACTTTC. This sequence encodes CAWSNQGTGANVLTF.

The chain combines TRBV7-2 with TRBJ2-5, with D tentatively TRBD1 or TRBD2 (6 bases each). The CDR3 covers 17 residues. Germline V gene sequence: CDR1 SGHTA, CDR2 FQGNSA. Trimming stripped 3 bases from V and 3 bases from J, with 20 bases between. CDR3 sequence reads: CASSFLGGPYPKETQYF. CDR3 nucleotides: TGTGCCAGCAGCTTTTTAGGGGGGCCCTATCCCAAAGAGACCCAGTACTTC.

This clone was picked up one time. The chain links TRBV4-1 to TRBJ1-1; a possible D gene is TRBD1 (5 bases). This CDR3 spans 13 amino acids. V was shortened by 3 bases and J by 4 bases, with 9 bases between the two germline ends. Germline V gives CDR1 MGHRA, CDR2 YSYEKL. The chain's CDR3 is CASSQGQPTEAFF. DNA of the CDR3: TGCGCCAGCAGCCAGGGGCAGCCCACTGAAGCTTTCTTT.

DNA for the CDR3: TGTGCCAGCAGCTTAGCGGGAGGATCCTACGAGCAGTACTTC. As protein: CASSLAGGSYEQYF. The chain has TRBV13 and TRBJ2-7, with 7 bases fitting TRBD2. There are 14 residues in the CDR3. The germline gives CDR1 PRHDT, CDR2 FYEKMQ (reference sequence). The V segment lost 1 base and the J segment 1 base; nucleotides outside the gene matches: 1.

The chain recombines TRBV5-1 with TRBJ1-1; 7 positions agree with TRBD1. Trimming cost V 4 bases and J 6 bases; bases outside gene matches: 9. This CDR3 is 14 amino acids long. Germline V gene lookup returns CDR1 SGHRS and CDR2 YFSETQ. Here the CDR3 DNA reads TGCGCCAGCAGCGGGACAGCGGGAAGGGCTGAAGCTTTCTTT. Translating gives CASSGTAGRAEAFF.

For this clone: The sample has other DNA sequences that encode this CDR3 too. The chain combines TRBV28 with TRBJ2-7, with D hard to call. The germline gives CDR1 MDHEN, CDR2 SYDVKM. This CDR3 region has 12 residues. V shed 2 bases and J shed 2 bases, with 4 bases lying between them. The chain's CDR3 is CASSLQTYEQYF. For the CDR3, the DNA is TGTGCCAGCAGTTTACAAACCTACGAGCAGTACTTC. Looking up the rest from reference TRBV28 and TRBJ2-7 gives the full variable domain: DVKVTQSSRYLVKRTGEKVFLECVQDMDHENMFWYRQDPGLGLRLIYFSYDVKMKEKGDIPEGYSVSREKKERFSLILESASTNQTSMYLCASSLQTYEQYFGPGTRLTVT.

CDR3 region: CASSSSGRASNEQFF. The CDR3 DNA is TGTGCCAGCAGCTCTAGCGGGAGGGCGAGCAATGAGCAGTTCTTC. This rearrangement joins TRBV5-4 to TRBJ2-1, with 12 bases fitting TRBD2. The trim removed 3 bases at V and 6 bases at J, leaving 4 bases unmatched. The CDR3 is made up of 15 amino acids. CDR1 SGHNT and CDR2 YYREEE come from the germline V gene (reference sequence).